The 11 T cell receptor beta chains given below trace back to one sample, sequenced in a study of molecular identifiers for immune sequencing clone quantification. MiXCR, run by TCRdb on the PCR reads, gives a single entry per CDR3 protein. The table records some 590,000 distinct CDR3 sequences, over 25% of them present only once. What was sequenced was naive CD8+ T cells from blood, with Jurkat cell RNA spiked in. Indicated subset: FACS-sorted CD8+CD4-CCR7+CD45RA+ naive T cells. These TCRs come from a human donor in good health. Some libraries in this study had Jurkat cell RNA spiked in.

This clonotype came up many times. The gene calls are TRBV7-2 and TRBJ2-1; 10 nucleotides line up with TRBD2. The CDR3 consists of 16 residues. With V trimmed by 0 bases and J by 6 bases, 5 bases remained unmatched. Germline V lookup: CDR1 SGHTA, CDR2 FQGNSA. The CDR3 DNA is TGTGCCAGCAGCTTAGCCCCTAGCGGGAGCCCCAATGAGCAGTTCTTC. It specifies CASSLAPSGSPNEQFF. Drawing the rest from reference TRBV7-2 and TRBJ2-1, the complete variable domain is GAGVSQSPSNKVTEKGKDVELRCDPISGHTALYWYRQSLGQGLEFLIYFQGNSAPDKSGLPSDRFSAERTGGSVSTLTIQRTQQEDSAVYLCASSLAPSGSPNEQFFGPGTRLTVL.

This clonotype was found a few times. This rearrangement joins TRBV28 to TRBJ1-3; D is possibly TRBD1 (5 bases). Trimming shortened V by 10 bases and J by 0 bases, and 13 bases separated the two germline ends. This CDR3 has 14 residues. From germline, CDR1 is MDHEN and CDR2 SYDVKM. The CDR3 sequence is CATIGAVSGNTIYF. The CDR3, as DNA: TGTGCCACCATCGGGGCGGTCTCTGGAAACACCATATATTTT.

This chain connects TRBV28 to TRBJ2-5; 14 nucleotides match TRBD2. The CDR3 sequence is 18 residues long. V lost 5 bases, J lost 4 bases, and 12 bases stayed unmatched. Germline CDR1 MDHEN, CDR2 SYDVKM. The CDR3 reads CASSPGTGTSGSGETQYF. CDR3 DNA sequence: TGTGCCAGCAGTCCCGGGACAGGGACTAGCGGGAGCGGAGAGACCCAGTACTTC.

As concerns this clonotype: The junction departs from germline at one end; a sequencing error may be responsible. The CDR3 region has the DNA TGTGCCAGCAGCATCCACAGGGGAATAGCCAAAAACATTCAGCACTTC. Encoded protein: CASSIHRGIAKNIQHF. V usage is TRBV11-2 and J usage is TRBJ2-4; TRBD1 aligns across 7 bases. The CDR3 length is 16 residues. The germline gives CDR1 SGHAT, CDR2 FQNNGV.

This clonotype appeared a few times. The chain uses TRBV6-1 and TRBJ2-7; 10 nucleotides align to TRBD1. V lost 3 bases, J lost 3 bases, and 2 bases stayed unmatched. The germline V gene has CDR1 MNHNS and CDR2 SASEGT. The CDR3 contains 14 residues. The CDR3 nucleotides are TGTGCCAGCAGTGATTGGGACAGGGGCTACGAGCAGTACTTC. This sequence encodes CASSDWDRGYEQYF.

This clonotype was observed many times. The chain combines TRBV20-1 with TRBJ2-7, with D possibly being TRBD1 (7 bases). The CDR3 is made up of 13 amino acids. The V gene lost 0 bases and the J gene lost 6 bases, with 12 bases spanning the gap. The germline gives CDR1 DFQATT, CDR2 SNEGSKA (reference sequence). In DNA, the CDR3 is TGCAGTGCTAGAGACAGGGGGGTCGGCGAGCAGTACTTC. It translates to CSARDRGVGEQYF.

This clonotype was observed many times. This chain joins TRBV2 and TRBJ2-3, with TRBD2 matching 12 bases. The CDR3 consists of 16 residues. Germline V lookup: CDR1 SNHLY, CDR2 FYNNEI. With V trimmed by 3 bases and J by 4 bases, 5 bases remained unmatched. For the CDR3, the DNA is TGTGCCAGCAGTGATCGGACTAGCGGGGTAGCAGATACGCAGTATTTT. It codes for CASSDRTSGVADTQYF.

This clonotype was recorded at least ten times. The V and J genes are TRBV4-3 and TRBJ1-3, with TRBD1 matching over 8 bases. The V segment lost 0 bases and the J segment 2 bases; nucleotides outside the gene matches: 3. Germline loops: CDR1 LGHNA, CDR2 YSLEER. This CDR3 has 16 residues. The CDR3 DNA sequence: TGCGCCAGCAGCCAAGATTTCAGGGGGCCTGGAAACACCATATATTTT. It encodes CASSQDFRGPGNTIYF.

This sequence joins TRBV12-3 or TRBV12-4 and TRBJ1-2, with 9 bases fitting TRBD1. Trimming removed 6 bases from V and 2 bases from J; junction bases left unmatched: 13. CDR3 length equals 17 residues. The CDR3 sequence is CASSPGTGIAPNYGYTF. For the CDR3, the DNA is TGTGCCAGCAGCCCTGGGACAGGGATAGCGCCGAACTATGGCTACACCTTC.

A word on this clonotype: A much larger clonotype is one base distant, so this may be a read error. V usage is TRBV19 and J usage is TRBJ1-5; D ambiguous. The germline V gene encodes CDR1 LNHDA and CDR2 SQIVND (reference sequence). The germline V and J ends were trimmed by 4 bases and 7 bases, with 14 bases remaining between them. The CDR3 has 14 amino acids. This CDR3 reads CASSSKGPWQPQHF. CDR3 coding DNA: TGTGCCAGTAGTAGCAAAGGGCCGTGGCAGCCCCAGCATTTT.

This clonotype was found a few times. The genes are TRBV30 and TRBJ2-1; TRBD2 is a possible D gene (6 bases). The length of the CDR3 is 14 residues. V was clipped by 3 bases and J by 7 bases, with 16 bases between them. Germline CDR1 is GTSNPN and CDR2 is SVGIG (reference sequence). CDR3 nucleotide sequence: TGTGCCTGGAGCGCATCCGGGAGAGGGAATGAGCAGTTCTTC. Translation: CAWSASGRGNEQFF.